A single sample is the source of the 16 T cell receptor beta chains below, sequenced in a study of blood T cell repertoires in COVID-19. TCRdb's table, derived via immunoSEQ multiplex PCR, lists solely in-frame clones and lacks some. The top ten hold around 7% of the sample, which has some 180,000 clones, approximately 84% seen once. The specimen sequenced was peripheral blood. These receptors all come from a human donor in a cohort sampled during active COVID-19.

The chain combines TRBV6-4 with TRBJ1-1; maybe TRBD1 (5 bases). The CDR3 is 14 residues long. Germline V gene data show CDR1 as MRHNA and CDR2 as SNTAGT. The V and J ends lost 6 bases and 0 bases respectively, with 11 bases between them. As DNA, the CDR3 is TGTGCCAGCAGCGCGGACACTATGAACACTGAAGCTTTCTTT. The encoded protein is CASSADTMNTEAFF.

The rearrangement uses TRBV11-2 and TRBJ2-7; 10 bases agree with TRBD1. The CDR3 length is 14 residues. The germline gives CDR1 SGHAT, CDR2 FQNNGV. J was trimmed by 3 bases and V by 7 bases; bases with no gene match: 6. CDR3 sequence reads: CASTADRGSYEQYF. The CDR3 nucleotides read TGTGCCAGCACTGCGGACAGGGGGAGCTACGAGCAGTACTTC.

Only a few counts were recorded for this clone. This chain joins TRBV14 and TRBJ2-3; D is uncertain. The CDR3 loop spans 15 amino acids. Trimming removed 2 bases from V and 1 base from J, with 10 bases in between. Germline V gene lookup returns CDR1 SGHDN and CDR2 FVKESK. CDR3: CASSQLGRRTDTQYF. CDR3 bases: TGTGCCAGCAGCCAATTGGGCAGACGCACAGATACGCAGTATTTT.

In DNA, the CDR3 is TGTGCCAGCAGCTTGGGGGCGGGACAGGGGTCTGGCTACACCTTC. The encoded protein is CASSLGAGQGSGYTF. J is TRBJ1-2 and V is TRBV7-9, with 10 bases matching TRBD1. This CDR3 has 15 amino acids. Trimming at V came to 3 bases and at J to 7 bases, leaving 8 bases not matched to a gene. Germline lookup yields CDR1 SEHNR and CDR2 FQNEAQ (reference sequence).

The V call is TRBV11-1, the J call TRBJ1-5, with D perhaps TRBD1 (6 bases). Trimming cost V 5 bases and J 5 bases, with 10 bases left between them. Germline V lookup: CDR1 SGHAT, CDR2 FQDESV (reference sequence). The CDR3 has 13 residues. The chain's CDR3 is CASSPGVYQPQHF. The DNA for the CDR3 is TGTGCCAGCAGCCCAGGGGTCTATCAGCCCCAGCATTTT.

The chain has TRBV11-2 and TRBJ2-1; D not certain. Per germline, CDR1 SGHAT and CDR2 FQNNGV. The CDR3 consists of 15 residues. V dropped 5 bases and J dropped 0 bases, with 11 bases sitting between them. The DNA for the CDR3 is TGTGCCAGCAGCCCCCCCGGGTACTCCTACAATGAGCAGTTCTTC. It translates to CASSPPGYSYNEQFF.

The chain is built from TRBV6-4 and TRBJ2-3, with a tentative D call TRBD1 (6 bases). The germline V gene has CDR1 MRHNA and CDR2 SNTAGT. Trimming removed 0 bases from V and 0 bases from J, with 7 bases in between. CDR3 size: 15 residues. The CDR3 here is CASSDSGGSTDTQYF. CDR3 nucleotides: TGTGCCAGCAGTGACTCAGGGGGTAGCACAGATACGCAGTATTTT.

This sequence joins TRBV5-1 and TRBJ2-7; the D gene is possibly TRBD2 (6 bases). Trimming shortened V by 3 bases and J by 0 bases, and 10 bases separated the two germline ends. The germline V gene has CDR1 SGHRS and CDR2 YFSETQ. There are 14 residues in the CDR3. CDR3 protein: CASSWGDGSYEQYF. The CDR3 nucleotides are TGCGCCAGCAGCTGGGGGGACGGCTCCTACGAGCAGTACTTC.

The V call is TRBV2, the J call TRBJ1-1; 8 nucleotides line up with TRBD1. Germline CDR1 reads SNHLY; CDR2 reads FYNNEI. CDR3 length: 17 amino acids. The junction had 12 bases not matched to a gene; V was cut back by 5 bases and J by 1 base. The CDR3 region has the DNA TGTGCCAGCAGTTTTTCTTTGTACAGGGGGGGGAACACTGAAGCTTTCTTT. Residues: CASSFSLYRGGNTEAFF.

V is TRBV9 and J is TRBJ1-4; D gene uncertain. V lost 3 bases, J lost 2 bases, and 11 bases lay in between. The CDR3 contains 15 residues. Germline values: CDR1 SGDLS, CDR2 YYNGEE. This CDR3 reads CASSGGPLTNEKLFF. The CDR3 nucleotides are TGTGCCAGCAGCGGAGGCCCCCTCACTAATGAAAAACTGTTTTTT.

The CDR3, as DNA: TGTGCCAGCAGCGCCACAGGGGGTAGCAATCAGCCCCAGCATTTT. Translation: CASSATGGSNQPQHF. J is TRBJ1-5 and V is TRBV2; TRBD1 agrees at 8 bases. This CDR3 spans 15 amino acids. Trimming took 6 bases from V and 0 from J; bases not matched to a gene: 4. Germline loops: CDR1 SNHLY, CDR2 FYNNEI.

The V gene is TRBV12-3 or TRBV12-4, the J gene TRBJ1-3; D remains unclear. The CDR3 extends over 12 amino acids. V dropped 10 bases and J dropped 4 bases, with 11 bases sitting between them. The CDR3: CAISEGGNTIYF. Here the CDR3 DNA reads TGTGCCATCTCAGAGGGCGGAAACACCATATATTTT.

This chain joins TRBV4-1 and TRBJ2-3; 8 bases line up with TRBD2. Unmatched junction bases numbered 8, after V lost 1 base and J lost 2 bases. Germline loops: CDR1 MGHRA, CDR2 YSYEKL. This CDR3 comprises 17 residues. The DNA of the CDR3 is TGCGCCAGCAGCCAAGGGCCAGCGGGGGAAGTCACAGATACGCAGTATTTT. Residues: CASSQGPAGEVTDTQYF.

There are a few counts of this clone. The CDR3 DNA sequence: TGTGCCAGCAGTTACTCTGCCAGCTCCTACGAGCAGTACTTC. Its protein is CASSYSASSYEQYF. J is TRBJ2-7 and V is TRBV6-5; D is unresolved. The CDR3 runs 14 residues. The germline gives CDR1 MNHEY, CDR2 SVGAGI. V dropped 0 bases and J dropped 0 bases, with 6 bases sitting between them.

This clone was counted only a few times. The rearrangement links TRBV6-1 to TRBJ2-7; 11 bases line up with TRBD2. The CDR3 runs to 14 residues. Germline loops: CDR1 MNHNS, CDR2 SASEGT. The trim removed 4 bases at V and 6 bases at J, leaving 5 bases unmatched. The CDR3 bases are TGTGCCAGCAGTGTAGCGGGGGGGCCGTTCGAGCAGTACTTC. Its protein product is CASSVAGGPFEQYF.

This clone was recorded once. This chain connects TRBV3-1 (or the pseudogene TRBV3-2) to TRBJ2-7; possibly TRBD2 for D (5 bases). The CDR3 runs 14 residues. Trimming cost V 1 base and J 3 bases, with 10 bases left between them. Germline assignment: CDR1 LGHDT and CDR2 YNNKEL (reference sequence). The CDR3 coding sequence is TGTGCCAGCAGCCAAGGACTACAATACTACGAGCAGTACTTC. It encodes CASSQGLQYYEQYF.